Given below is one T cell receptor (beta chain) in context. This entry comes from a study of blood T cell repertoires in COVID-19. About the research overall: COVID-19 samples from acute and convalescent phases originated in the United States, Italy and Spain. Sample material is recorded as cDNA or gDNA derived from T cells, B-cell-depleted T cells, or PBMCs.

Original handling: From reference gene primer amplification, estimates of nucleated cell counts were derived. Here immunoSEQ multiplex PCR was the method, and the copy in TCRdb shows in-frame clones only, minus some. V, J and clone size derive from that table, while D and trimming were established from the DNA sequence. Of 80,000 to 100,000 clones listed, about nine tenths are singletons. The J segment lost 7 bases and the V segment lost 4 bases, leaving 7 bases of the junction unmatched. Germline V gene lookup returns CDR1 SGHRS and CDR2 YFSETQ. The CDR3 extends over 14 amino acids. This sequence was found in a woman between 45 and 65 years old with active or convalescent COVID-19. Material for sequencing was peripheral blood. This chain links TRBV5-1 with TRBJ2-5, with TRBD1 matching 10 bases. The CDR3 DNA reads as TGCGCCAGCAGCCGAGGACAGGGGGAAGGGACCCAGTACTTC. As protein: CASSRGQGEGTQYF.